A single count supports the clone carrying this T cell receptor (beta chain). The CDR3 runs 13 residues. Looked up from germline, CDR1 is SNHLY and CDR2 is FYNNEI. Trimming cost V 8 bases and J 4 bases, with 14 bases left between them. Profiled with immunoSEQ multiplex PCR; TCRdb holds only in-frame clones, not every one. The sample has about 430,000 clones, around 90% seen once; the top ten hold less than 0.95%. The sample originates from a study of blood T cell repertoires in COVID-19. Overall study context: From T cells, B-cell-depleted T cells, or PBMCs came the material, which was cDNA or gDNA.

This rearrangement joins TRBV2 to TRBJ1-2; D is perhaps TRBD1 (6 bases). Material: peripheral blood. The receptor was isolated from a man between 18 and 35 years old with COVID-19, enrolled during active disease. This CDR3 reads CASQVGAAYGYTF. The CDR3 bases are TGTGCCAGCCAGGTGGGGGCGGCCTATGGCTACACCTTC.